The 2 T cell receptor beta chains below all came from one sample that was sequenced in a study of shared clonotypes between healthy human individuals. Data came from immunoSEQ multiplex PCR; TCRdb stores just in-frame clones and leaves some out. The table lists 1,400,000 or so clones, approximately 98.5% of them singletons, with around 0.38% in the top ten. Sequenced input: naive CD4+ T cells sorted from blood. The subset: CD45RA+ positively selected. The receptor source for this set is a young man in good health.

The V and J genes are TRBV9 and TRBJ1-4; tentative D call: TRBD1 (5 bases). Trimming stripped 4 bases from V and 6 bases from J, with 19 bases between. The CDR3 runs to 16 residues. The germline V gene encodes CDR1 SGDLS and CDR2 YYNGEE. The CDR3 spells CASSSGSTGGDEKLFF. CDR3 nucleotide sequence: TGTGCCAGCAGCTCTGGGAGCACGGGGGGAGATGAAAAACTGTTTTTT.

This clone appeared a single time. The V and J genes are TRBV7-9 and TRBJ2-6, with a tentative D call TRBD1 (5 bases). The V gene lost 4 bases and the J gene lost 0 bases, with 13 bases spanning the gap. The CDR3 loop spans 17 amino acids. Looked up from germline, CDR1 is SEHNR and CDR2 is FQNEAQ (reference sequence). The CDR3 is CASSSRTISSGANVLTF. The CDR3 DNA follows: TGTGCCAGCAGCTCGAGGACAATCAGCTCTGGGGCCAACGTCCTGACTTTC.